This passage covers 25 T cell receptor beta chains from one sample sequenced in a study of OX40 agonist ivuxolimab in advanced cancers. TCRdb's copy holds only in-frame clones and misses some; the assay was immunoSEQ multiplex PCR. The table has 82,000 or so clones, approximately 92% seen once; the top ten hold 0.65%. This sample comprised CD4+ or CD8+ T cells sorted from blood, obtained in a trial of the OX40 agonist ivuxolimab. The origin of the receptors is an adult with an advanced solid tumor such as melanoma, head and neck, liver or kidney cancer.

This clone was counted only a few times. The chain joins TRBV7-2 to TRBJ1-1; unclear D gene. The V and J ends lost 3 bases and 5 bases respectively, with 10 bases between them. The CDR3 has 13 residues. CDR1 is SGHTA, CDR2 FQGNSA, per germline. CDR3 DNA sequence: TGTGCCAGCAGCTTGGGTTTTGGGACTGAAGCTTTCTTT. This translates into CASSLGFGTEAFF.

The chain couples TRBV10-1 to TRBJ1-5; no reliable D call. Per germline, CDR1 WNHNN and CDR2 SYGVQD (reference sequence). V dropped 3 bases and J dropped 4 bases, with 4 bases sitting between them. The CDR3 spans 12 residues. The CDR3 DNA is TGCGCCAGCAGTGAAAATAATCAGCCCCAGCATTTT. Residues: CASSENNQPQHF.

The chain employs TRBV19 and TRBJ1-1; weak D call: TRBD1 (6 bases). The germline V and J ends were trimmed by 6 bases and 10 bases, with 15 bases remaining between them. CDR1 LNHDA and CDR2 SQIVND come from the germline V gene (reference sequence). This CDR3 comprises 12 residues. CDR3: CASSYRVEGAFF. DNA for the CDR3: TGTGCCAGTAGCTACAGGGTTGAAGGAGCTTTCTTT.

The CDR3 reads CASSFLAGGARRETQYF. DNA of the CDR3: TGTGCCAGCAGTTTCCTAGCCGGGGGGGCCAGGAGGGAGACCCAGTACTTC. V gene TRBV27 combines with J gene TRBJ2-5; TRBD2 agrees at 8 bases. V lost 3 bases and J lost 5; bases outside the gene matches: 14. The CDR3 consists of 17 residues. CDR1 and CDR2 (germline): MNHEY, SMNVEV (reference sequence).

V and J are TRBV29-1 and TRBJ2-2; 8 bases fit TRBD1. CDR3 length equals 12 residues. The ends lost 8 bases at V and 6 bases at J; junction bases unmatched: 5. Per germline, CDR1 SQVTM and CDR2 ANQGSEA. The CDR3 is CSIRRGPGELFF. CDR3 DNA: TGCAGCATCCGCAGGGGGCCCGGGGAGCTGTTTTTT.

The chain links TRBV7-9 to TRBJ1-6, with D unresolved. Germline CDR1 SEHNR, CDR2 FQNEAQ (reference sequence). The CDR3 runs to 15 residues. Between the trimmed V and J ends, which lost 3 bases and 14 bases, there was a span of 20 bases. The CDR3 DNA is TGTGCCAGCAGCTTGAATGCCATCTCCCTCCAGTCCCTCCACTTT. It is translated as CASSLNAISLQSLHF. The variable domain in full, completed from reference TRBV7-9 and TRBJ1-6, reads DTGVSQNPRHKITKRGQNVTFRCDPISEHNRLYWYRQTLGQGPEFLTYFQNEAQLEKSRLLSDRFSAERPKGSFSTLEIQRTEQGDSAMYLCASSLNAISLQSLHFGNGTRLTVT.

The chain uses TRBV7-9 and TRBJ2-1, with 9 bases identical to TRBD2. The V segment lost 3 bases and the J segment 8 bases; nucleotides outside the gene matches: 11. This CDR3 is 16 amino acids long. The germline gives CDR1 SEHNR, CDR2 FQNEAQ (reference sequence). CDR3 DNA sequence: TGTGCCAGCAGCTTCCCCGGGGTAGCGGGAGTCTATGAGCAGTTCTTC. It encodes CASSFPGVAGVYEQFF.

The sample holds a few counts of this clone. As DNA, the CDR3 is TGTGCCAGCAGCTTGATCAGGGGGGATTCACCCCTCCACTTT. Translated, it gives CASSLIRGDSPLHF. The rearrangement joins TRBV5-4 to TRBJ1-6, with 7 bases aligning to TRBD1. The CDR3 is made up of 14 amino acids. Trimming took 1 base from V and 8 from J; bases not matched to a gene: 3. CDR1 is SGHNT, CDR2 YYREEE, per germline (reference sequence). The complete variable domain, with remaining parts taken from reference TRBV5-4 and TRBJ1-6, reads ETGVTQSPTHLIKTRGQQVTLRCSSQSGHNTVSWYQQALGQGPQFIFQYYREEENGRGNFPPRFSGLQFPNYSSELNVNALELDDSALYLCASSLIRGDSPLHFGNGTRLTVT.

Here the CDR3 DNA reads TGTGCCAGTAGTAAGGGCAGGGTATTCGACTATGGCTACACCTTC. It codes for CASSKGRVFDYGYTF. The chain carries TRBV19 and TRBJ1-2; TRBD1 is a possible D gene (5 bases). Germline V gene data show CDR1 as LNHDA and CDR2 as SQIVND (reference sequence). Between the trimmed V and J ends, which lost 4 bases and 3 bases, there was a span of 15 bases. This CDR3 spans 15 amino acids. The full variable domain, rest sourced from reference TRBV19 and TRBJ1-2, is DGGITQSPKYLFRKEGQNVTLSCEQNLNHDAMYWYRQDPGQGLRLIYYSQIVNDFQKGDIAEGYSVSREKKESFPLTVTSAQKNPTAFYLCASSKGRVFDYGYTFGSGTRLTVV.

V gene TRBV6-5 combines with J gene TRBJ2-5; TRBD2 aligns across 14 bases. Germline V CDR1 and CDR2: MNHEY, SVGAGI. J was trimmed by 4 bases and V by 4 bases; bases with no gene match: 5. The CDR3 length is 16 residues. CDR3 DNA sequence: TGTGCCAGCAGTTCACCGGGACTAGCGGGAGTAGAGACCCAGTACTTC. This encodes CASSSPGLAGVETQYF.

The J gene is TRBJ2-3, the V gene TRBV5-4; 7 positions agree with TRBD2. The CDR3 contains 14 residues. With V trimmed by 0 bases and J by 4 bases, 2 bases remained unmatched. Germline CDR1 reads SGHNT; CDR2 reads YYREEE (reference sequence). The CDR3 region is CASSLGEGSDTQYF. As DNA, the CDR3 is TGTGCCAGCAGCTTGGGGGAGGGTTCAGATACGCAGTATTTT.

This clone is a singleton in its sample. The rearrangement links TRBV11-1 to TRBJ2-5, with a tentative D call TRBD1 (5 bases). The germline CDR1 and CDR2 sequences are SGHAT and FQDESV (reference sequence). This CDR3 spans 15 amino acids. Trimming removed 2 bases from V and 5 bases from J, with 15 bases in between. This CDR3 is CASSLSPAGRETQYF. The CDR3 region has the DNA TGTGCCAGCAGCTTAAGTCCCGCAGGGCGTGAGACCCAGTACTTC.

The V call is TRBV5-1, the J call TRBJ2-1; D remains ambiguous. Between the trimmed V and J ends, which lost 3 bases and 5 bases, there was a span of 12 bases. CDR1 SGHRS and CDR2 YFSETQ come from the germline V gene. The CDR3 covers 14 residues. The CDR3 bases are TGCGCCAGCAGCTCCTCCTACGAGCACAATGAGCAGTTCTTC. This sequence encodes CASSSSYEHNEQFF.

The V call is TRBV2, the J call TRBJ1-5, with a possible D match to TRBD1 (5 bases). The V gene lost 4 bases and the J gene lost 6 bases, with 16 bases spanning the gap. The germline gives CDR1 SNHLY, CDR2 FYNNEI. The CDR3 has 15 residues. CDR3 residues: CASSGRAGDRQPQHF. In DNA form, the CDR3 reads TGTGCCAGCAGTGGCAGGGCCGGGGACCGTCAGCCCCAGCATTTT.

J is TRBJ2-3 and V is TRBV6-4; TRBD1 matches at 10 bases. Trimming removed 3 bases from V and 5 bases from J; junction bases left unmatched: 5. The CDR3 is 15 residues long. The germline CDR1 and CDR2 sequences are MRHNA and SNTAGT. The CDR3 sequence is CASSEDRGVRDTQYF. The CDR3 DNA follows: TGTGCCAGCAGTGAGGACAGGGGGGTGAGAGATACGCAGTATTTT.

The chain joins TRBV10-2 to TRBJ2-7, with 8 positions matching TRBD1. V lost 8 bases and J lost 7; bases outside the gene matches: 10. This CDR3 spans 13 amino acids. Germline CDR1 WSHSY, CDR2 SAAADI. The DNA for the CDR3 is TGCGCCAGCCGCGGACAGGGAGGAGGGGAGCAGTACTTC. It translates to CASRGQGGGEQYF.

The rearrangement joins TRBV11-3 to TRBJ2-2; no firm D call. CDR1 is SGHNT, CDR2 YENEEA, per germline. The CDR3 is 14 residues long. V lost 5 bases, J lost 4 bases, and 11 bases lay in between. Here the CDR3 reads CASSHGWFTGELFF. The CDR3 nucleotides read TGTGCCAGCAGCCACGGCTGGTTCACCGGGGAGCTGTTTTTT. The full variable domain, its missing parts supplied by reference TRBV11-3 and TRBJ2-2, is EAGVVQSPRYKIIEKKQPVAFWCNPISGHNTLYWYLQNLGQGPELLIRYENEEAVDDSQLPKDRFSAERLKGVDSTLKIQPAELGDSAVYLCASSHGWFTGELFFGEGSRLTVL.

The rearrangement links TRBV5-4 to TRBJ2-2; D not resolved. Trimming stripped 2 bases from V and 6 bases from J, with 2 bases between. Germline lookup yields CDR1 SGHNT and CDR2 YYREEE (reference sequence). This CDR3 spans 11 amino acids. In DNA, the CDR3 is TGTGCCAGCAGCTTCTCCGGGGAGCTGTTTTTT. Protein sequence: CASSFSGELFF.

The chain recombines TRBV5-7 with TRBJ2-1, with 9 positions matching TRBD2. TRBV5-7 is an ORF, with its function uncertain. Trimming took 0 bases from V and 5 from J; bases not matched to a gene: 12. The CDR3 spans 18 residues. The CDR3 sequence: CASSLVSGRIVPHNEQFF. CDR3 coding DNA: TGTGCCAGCAGCTTGGTTAGCGGGAGAATAGTCCCCCACAATGAGCAGTTCTTC.

This chain connects TRBV6-1 to TRBJ2-2; 8 nucleotides match TRBD1. Trimming took 6 bases from V and 3 from J; bases not matched to a gene: 3. This CDR3 region has 14 residues. CDR1 MNHNS and CDR2 SASEGT come from the germline V gene. The CDR3 loop reads CASSSGGDTGELFF. The CDR3 region has the DNA TGTGCCAGCAGCTCAGGGGGCGACACCGGGGAGCTGTTTTTT.

The rearrangement links TRBV5-1 to TRBJ2-5; 10 bases fit TRBD2. J lost 2 bases, V lost 0 bases, and 4 bases had no gene match. Per germline, CDR1 SGHRS and CDR2 YFSETQ. CDR3 length: 16 amino acids. The CDR3 sequence: CASSLAATSGQETQYF. CDR3 bases: TGCGCCAGCAGCTTGGCAGCGACTAGCGGGCAAGAGACCCAGTACTTC. The full variable domain, rest sourced from reference TRBV5-1 and TRBJ2-5, is KAGVTQTPRYLIKTRGQQVTLSCSPISGHRSVSWYQQTPGQGLQFLFEYFSETQRNKGNFPGRFSGRQFSNSRSEMNVSTLELGDSALYLCASSLAATSGQETQYFGPGTRLLVL.

The chain uses TRBV6-5 and TRBJ1-5; 8 bases are a match to TRBD1. Trimming at V came to 6 bases and at J to 3 bases, leaving 4 bases not matched to a gene. Germline values: CDR1 MNHEY, CDR2 SVGAGI. The CDR3 runs to 14 residues. Here the CDR3 reads CASSQGAVNQPQHF. CDR3 sequence (DNA): TGTGCCAGCAGCCAGGGGGCTGTCAATCAGCCCCAGCATTTT.

The V call is TRBV9, the J call TRBJ2-1; 14 bases align to TRBD2. Germline CDR1 SGDLS, CDR2 YYNGEE. V gave up 4 bases and J gave up 0 bases; unmatched junction bases: 3. The CDR3 loop spans 17 amino acids. CDR3 coding DNA: TGTGCCAGCAGCCCCGGGACTAGCGGGAGCTCCTACAATGAGCAGTTCTTC. This codes for CASSPGTSGSSYNEQFF.

The rearrangement links TRBV19 to TRBJ1-5; a possible D gene is TRBD1 (6 bases). This CDR3 contains 15 residues. Trimming took off 3 bases at V and 4 bases at J, with 13 bases between the two ends. The germline CDR1 and CDR2 sequences are LNHDA and SQIVND (reference sequence). The CDR3 region is CASSITGKYNQPQHF. DNA for the CDR3: TGTGCCAGTAGTATCACAGGGAAGTATAATCAGCCCCAGCATTTT.

The chain employs TRBV5-4 and TRBJ2-1; D is unresolved. The CDR3 consists of 14 residues. V was pared by 5 bases and J by 0 bases, with 9 bases between. CDR1 and CDR2 from the germline V gene are SGHNT and YYREEE (reference sequence). CDR3 region: CASSEPSSYNEQFF. In DNA, the CDR3 is TGTGCCAGCAGTGAGCCCAGCTCCTACAATGAGCAGTTCTTC.